This entry concerns a single T cell receptor beta chain. This CDR3 is also generated by other DNA sequences in the sample. Libraries were prepared by immunoSEQ multiplex PCR; TCRdb keeps only in-frame clonotypes and omits some of them. This sample has millions of clones, with around 95% found just once. Germline CDR1 reads LGHNA; CDR2 reads YSLEER. J lost 4 bases, V lost 1 base, and 1 base had no gene match. This CDR3 is built from 15 residues. This sample was included in a study of shared clonotypes between healthy human individuals. This TCR derives from a young man in good health. The chain combines TRBV4-3 with TRBJ2-1, with 10 bases identical to TRBD2. The sequenced material came from naive CD4+ T cells sorted from blood. Subset reported: CD45RA+ positively selected. DNA for the CDR3: TGCGCCAGCAGCCAAGGACTAGCGGGTTACAATGAGCAGTTCTTC. Protein sequence: CASSQGLAGYNEQFF.